This T cell receptor beta chain appears in the sequencing data of a study of T cell responses to AZD1222 COVID-19 vaccine. The CDR3 has 14 amino acids. The germline V and J ends were trimmed by 4 bases and 2 bases, with 12 bases remaining between them. CDR1 and CDR2 from the germline V gene are SGHRS and YFSETQ. This table comes from immunoSEQ multiplex PCR, and its TCRdb copy is limited to in-frame clones, with some not included. This sample has around 160,000 clones, with 85% to 90% found just once. The sequence came from an adult in good health. This chain joins TRBV5-1 and TRBJ1-1; no clear D. The specimen was peripheral blood, collected on day 0 of AZD1222 vaccination. CDR3 sequence reads: CASSPRTGNTEAFF. CDR3 sequence (DNA): TGCGCCAGCAGCCCCCGGACGGGAAACACTGAAGCTTTCTTT. Based on the CDR3 plus reference TRBV5-1 and TRBJ1-1, the full variable domain is KAGVTQTPRYLIKTRGQQVTLSCSPISGHRSVSWYQQTPGQGLQFLFEYFSETQRNKGNFPGRFSGRQFSNSRSEMNVSTLELGDSALYLCASSPRTGNTEAFFGQGTRLTVV.